Given below is one TCR beta chain in context. The data stem from a study of graft-versus-host responses after intestinal transplantation. Clones were sequenced by immunoSEQ multiplex PCR, and TCRdb holds only the in-frame ones, with some missing. Of 60,000 to 70,000 clones in the sample, 75% to 90% were seen once. Processing was applied to graft tissue in order to liberate intraepithelial and lamina propria lymphocytes. V shed 1 base and J shed 0 bases, with 7 bases lying between them. The CDR3 is 14 residues long. CDR1 and CDR2 (germline): SGHRS, YFSETQ. The chain employs TRBV5-1 and TRBJ2-5; the D is unclear. This specimen consisted of ileum tissue, obtained more than 350 days after transplant. This TCR was recovered from a human patient who received an intestinal transplant, so some T cells may come from the graft donor. The DNA for the CDR3 is TGCGCCAGCAGCTTGAGTCCGGACCAAGAGACCCAGTACTTC. Encoded protein: CASSLSPDQETQYF.